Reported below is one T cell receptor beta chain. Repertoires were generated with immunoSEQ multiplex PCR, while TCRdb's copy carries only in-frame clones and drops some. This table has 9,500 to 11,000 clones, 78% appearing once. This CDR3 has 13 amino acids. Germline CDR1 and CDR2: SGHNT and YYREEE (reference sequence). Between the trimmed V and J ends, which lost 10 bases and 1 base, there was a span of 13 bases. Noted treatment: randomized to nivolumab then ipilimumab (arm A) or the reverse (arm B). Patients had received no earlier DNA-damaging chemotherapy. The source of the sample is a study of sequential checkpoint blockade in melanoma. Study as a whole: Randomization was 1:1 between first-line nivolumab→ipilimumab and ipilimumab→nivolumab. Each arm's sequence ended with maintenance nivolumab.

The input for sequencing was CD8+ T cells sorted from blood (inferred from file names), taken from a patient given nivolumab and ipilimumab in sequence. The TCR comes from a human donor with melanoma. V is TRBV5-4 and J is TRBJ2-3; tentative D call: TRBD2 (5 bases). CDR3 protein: CAVNPGGTDTQYF. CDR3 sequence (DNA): TGTGCCGTTAACCCCGGGGGCACAGATACGCAGTATTTT.